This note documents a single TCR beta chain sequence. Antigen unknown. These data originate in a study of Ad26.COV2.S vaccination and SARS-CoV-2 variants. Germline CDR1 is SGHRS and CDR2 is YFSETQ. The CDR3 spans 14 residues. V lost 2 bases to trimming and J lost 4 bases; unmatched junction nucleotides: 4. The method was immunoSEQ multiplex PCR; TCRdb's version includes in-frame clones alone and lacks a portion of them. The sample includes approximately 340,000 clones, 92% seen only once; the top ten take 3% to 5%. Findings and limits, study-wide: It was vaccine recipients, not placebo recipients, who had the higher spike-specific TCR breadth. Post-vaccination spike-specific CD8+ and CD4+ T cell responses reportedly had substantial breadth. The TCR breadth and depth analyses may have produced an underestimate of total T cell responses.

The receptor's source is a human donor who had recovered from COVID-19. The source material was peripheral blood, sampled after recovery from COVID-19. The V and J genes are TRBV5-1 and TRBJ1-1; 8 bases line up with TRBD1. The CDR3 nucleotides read TGCGCCAGCAGCTTTCAGGGGGCAGGCACTGAAGCTTTCTTT. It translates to CASSFQGAGTEAFF. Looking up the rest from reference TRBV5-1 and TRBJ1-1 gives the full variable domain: KAGVTQTPRYLIKTRGQQVTLSCSPISGHRSVSWYQQTPGQGLQFLFEYFSETQRNKGNFPGRFSGRQFSNSRSEMNVSTLELGDSALYLCASSFQGAGTEAFFGQGTRLTVV.